A single sample gave rise to the 11 T cell receptor beta chains below, sequenced in a study of blood T cells in healthy people across ages. Then a second PCR, running about 6 to 11 cycles, was carried out with a sample-barcoded 5' primer and a J-beta primer mix. A single record per CDR3 protein comes from TCRdb applying MiXCR to the 5' RACE reads. The sample has about 680,000 distinct CDR3 sequences, more than 40% seen once. The sample was blood. The receptors here all came from a woman in her sixties or seventies in good health.

The chain couples TRBV29-1 to TRBJ1-3; maybe TRBD1 (6 bases). The V and J ends lost 7 bases and 2 bases respectively, with 9 bases between them. The germline V gene has CDR1 SQVTM and CDR2 ANQGSEA. The CDR3 has 12 amino acids. DNA of the CDR3: TGCAGCGCCCAGGGGACTGGAAACACCATATATTTT. Translating it yields CSAQGTGNTIYF.

In its sample, this clonotype was seen a few times. The chain links TRBV20-1 to TRBJ2-5; a weak D match, TRBD1 (5 bases). The DNA end is more similar to TRBJ2-7, so the J call may be wrong. The germline CDR1 and CDR2 sequences are DFQATT and SNEGSKA (reference sequence). This CDR3 has 12 amino acids. The CDR3 DNA sequence: TGCAGTACCGACAGAACGACCTACGAGCAGTACTTC. This codes for CSTDRTTYEQYF.

This clonotype was observed many times. This chain joins TRBV4-2 and TRBJ2-1, with 7 bases that match TRBD2. V trimming: 5 bases; J trimming: 2 bases; junction bases outside the gene matches: 3. Germline V CDR1 and CDR2: LGHNA, YNFKEQ. The CDR3 contains 14 residues. CDR3 region: CASSGLAAYNEQFF. In nucleotides, the CDR3 is TGTGCCAGCAGCGGTCTAGCGGCCTACAATGAGCAGTTCTTC.

J is TRBJ1-5 and V is TRBV20-1; D not certain. This CDR3 is 14 amino acids long. The V and J ends lost 6 bases and 6 bases respectively, with 18 bases between them. The V gene's germline CDR1 is DFQATT and CDR2 SNEGSKA (reference sequence). CDR3 nucleotides: TGCAGTGCCCCATTACTTACTGGCGGTCAGCCCCAGCATTTT. Translation: CSAPLLTGGQPQHF.

CDR3 nucleotide sequence: TGTGCCAGCAGTCGGGACAGAAAATACGAGCAGTACTTC. It yields the protein CASSRDRKYEQYF. V usage is TRBV6-5 and J usage is TRBJ2-7; 7 bases align to TRBD1. This CDR3 contains 13 residues. V dropped 5 bases and J dropped 4; count of bases not matched to a gene: 5. Germline V CDR1 and CDR2: MNHEY, SVGAGI.

This rearrangement joins TRBV6-2 or TRBV6-3 to TRBJ2-7, with D possibly being TRBD2 (5 bases). V was cut by 8 bases and J by 2 bases, with 10 bases left in between. The CDR3 consists of 12 residues. Germline V gene data show CDR1 as MNHEY and CDR2 as SVGEGT. This CDR3 reads CASGLGPYEQYF. CDR3 in DNA: TGTGCCAGCGGACTTGGACCCTACGAGCAGTACTTC.

A few counts support this clonotype. This chain connects TRBV20-1 to TRBJ2-3, with D unclear. The V end was cut by 6 bases, the J end by 4 bases, with 20 bases between. This CDR3 is built from 15 residues. The germline V gene encodes CDR1 DFQATT and CDR2 SNEGSKA (reference sequence). Here the CDR3 reads CSARASGSIPDTQYF. CDR3 in DNA: TGCAGTGCCCGAGCATCGGGTAGTATTCCAGATACGCAGTATTTT.

The chain employs TRBV11-2 and TRBJ2-4; 8 bases match TRBD2. Trimming removed 2 bases from V and 1 base from J; junction bases left unmatched: 10. CDR3 length equals 18 residues. Germline V gives CDR1 SGHAT, CDR2 FQNNGV. DNA of the CDR3: TGTGCCAGCAGCTTAACTAGCGGTTTTTATGGGGCCAAAAACATTCAGTACTTC. Translating it yields CASSLTSGFYGAKNIQYF.

The chain employs TRBV20-1 and TRBJ2-1, with 12 bases matching TRBD2. Germline trimming cut 0 bases from V and 11 bases from J; bases unmatched to any gene: 5. Germline assignment: CDR1 DFQATT and CDR2 SNEGSKA (reference sequence). There are 14 residues in the CDR3. CDR3 residues: CSARDLLAGGKQFF. The CDR3 bases are TGCAGTGCTAGAGATCTCCTAGCGGGAGGGAAGCAGTTCTTC.

The chain joins TRBV29-1 to TRBJ1-1, with unresolved D. In germline, CDR1 is SQVTM, CDR2 ANQGSEA. V was cut by 7 bases and J by 1 base, with 13 bases left in between. This CDR3 region has 13 residues. The CDR3 DNA reads TGCAGCGCCCTTGACCACGGGAACACTGAAGCTTTCTTT. It codes for CSALDHGNTEAFF. Full variable domain (outside the CDR3, taken from reference TRBV29-1 and TRBJ1-1): SAVISQKPSRDICQRGTSLTIQCQVDSQVTMMFWYRQQPGQSLTLIATANQGSEATYESGFVIDKFPISRPNLTFSTLTVSNMSPEDSSIYLCSALDHGNTEAFFGQGTRLTVV.

This clonotype was observed once. For the CDR3, the DNA is TGTGCCAGCAGATCAGCGGGAGCGGCAGATACGCAGTATTTT. The encoded protein is CASRSAGAADTQYF. The V and J genes are TRBV7-3 and TRBJ2-3; 8 bases are shared with TRBD2. V was clipped by 6 bases and J by 4 bases; unmatched bases: 6. The length of the CDR3 is 14 residues. Germline CDR1 reads SGHTA; CDR2 reads FQGTGA.